Below are 26 T cell receptor beta chains sequenced from a single sample in a study of T cells after yellow fever vaccination. TCRdb re-derived calls from the 5' RACE reads in MiXCR, one entry per CDR3 protein. The sample includes 550,000 or so distinct CDR3 sequences, 15% to 20% seen only once; the top ten take 13% to 15%. The material sequenced was PBMCs, taken 15 days after the yellow fever booster vaccination. The source of these receptors is a man younger than 45 who received the YFV17D yellow fever vaccine.

This clonotype was observed at least ten times. This chain uses TRBV28 with TRBJ2-7; 10 bases line up with TRBD2. The CDR3 has 14 residues. Losses at the gene ends were 8 bases for V and 1 base for J; bases not matched to a gene: 5. CDR1 is MDHEN and CDR2 is SYDVKM in the germline V gene. The CDR3 sequence: CASSLSGRSYEQYF. CDR3 DNA: TGTGCCAGCTCGCTTAGCGGGAGGTCCTACGAGCAGTACTTC.

The chain joins TRBV30 to TRBJ2-1; 10 positions match TRBD1. CDR1 GTSNPN and CDR2 SVGIG come from the germline V gene (reference sequence). The V segment lost 3 bases and the J segment 4 bases; nucleotides outside the gene matches: 6. This CDR3 has 15 amino acids. CDR3: CAWRNRDRGYNEQFF. The CDR3 bases are TGTGCCTGGAGGAACCGGGACAGGGGATACAATGAGCAGTTCTTC.

This clonotype was counted between two and nine times. This chain links TRBV11-3 with TRBJ2-2; weak D call: TRBD1 (5 bases). Trimming removed 6 bases from V and 5 bases from J, with 19 bases in between. The CDR3 covers 16 residues. CDR1 and CDR2 from the germline V gene are SGHNT and YENEEA. CDR3 sequence: CASRPRQIPDTGELFF. The CDR3 nucleotides read TGTGCCAGCAGGCCTAGACAGATACCGGATACCGGGGAGCTGTTTTTT.

The chain joins TRBV9 to TRBJ1-4, with no clear D. Germline-derived CDR1 and CDR2 are SGDLS and YYNGEE. This CDR3 is 15 amino acids long. V gave up 4 bases and J gave up 6 bases, with 16 bases separating them. DNA of the CDR3: TGTGCCAGCAGCTCCCGGGCCAGACCAGATGAAAAACTGTTTTTT. Translation: CASSSRARPDEKLFF.

This clonotype was seen only a few times. The genes are TRBV12-3 or TRBV12-4 and TRBJ2-7; 9 bases are shared with TRBD2. The CDR3 is made up of 15 amino acids. V dropped 5 bases and J dropped 4; count of bases not matched to a gene: 9. The CDR3, as DNA: TGTGCCAGCAGTAGGGGACTAGCAGGGACATACGAGCAGTACTTC. Translation gives CASSRGLAGTYEQYF.

This clonotype was seen more than once but under ten times. The rearrangement links TRBV2 to TRBJ2-5; tentatively, D is TRBD2 (6 bases). The germline V and J ends were trimmed by 5 bases and 6 bases, with 19 bases remaining between them. The germline V gene encodes CDR1 SNHLY and CDR2 FYNNEI. The CDR3 is 15 residues long. The CDR3 nucleotides are TGTGCCAGCAGTAACGGATACACAGGAGGGAAGACCCAGTACTTC. Translated: CASSNGYTGGKTQYF.

The chain joins TRBV5-4 to TRBJ2-1; possible D gene TRBD2, 6 bases. Germline assignment: CDR1 SGHNT and CDR2 YYREEE (reference sequence). V dropped 4 bases and J dropped 4 bases, with 18 bases sitting between them. The CDR3 has 16 residues. The CDR3 loop reads CASSRPAGGAYNEQFF. CDR3 in DNA: TGTGCCAGCAGCCGCCCAGCCGGAGGGGCTTACAATGAGCAGTTCTTC.

This clonotype has a handful of counts. The chain carries TRBV11-1 and TRBJ1-1; D ambiguous. The CDR3 loop spans 13 amino acids. Germline V gives CDR1 SGHAT, CDR2 FQDESV (reference sequence). V lost 5 bases and J 1 base, leaving 8 bases between the germline ends. The CDR3: CASSHRQNTEAFF. DNA of the CDR3: TGTGCCAGCAGCCACAGACAGAACACTGAAGCTTTCTTT.

V and J are TRBV12-3 or TRBV12-4 and TRBJ2-1, with TRBD1 identical over 9 bases. Losses at the gene ends were 6 bases for V and 3 bases for J; bases not matched to a gene: 6. CDR3 length: 15 amino acids. This CDR3 reads CASRTGTGIYNEQFF. The CDR3 nucleotides read TGTGCCAGCAGAACCGGGACAGGGATCTACAATGAGCAGTTCTTC.

About this clonotype: Sequence at one end of the junction differs from germline and may be a read error. The chain recombines TRBV7-2 with TRBJ2-5; a possible D gene is TRBD2 (5 bases). The CDR3 runs 16 residues. Germline lookup yields CDR1 SGHTA and CDR2 FQGNSA. This CDR3 reads CASSLERRIVRESQYF. The CDR3 nucleotides are TGTGCCAGCAGCTTGGAGAGGAGGATTGTAAGAGAGTCCCAGTACTTC. The full variable domain, completed using reference TRBV7-2 and TRBJ2-5, is GAGVSQSPSNKVTEKGKDVELRCDPISGHTALYWYRQSLGQGLEFLIYFQGNSAPDKSGLPSDRFSAERTGGSVSTLTIQRTQQEDSAVYLCASSLERRIVRESQYFGPGTRLLVL.

The chain recombines TRBV6-1 with TRBJ2-5; 11 bases are a match to TRBD2. Germline V lookup: CDR1 MNHNS, CDR2 SASEGT. This CDR3 comprises 14 residues. With 10 bases clipped from V and 4 bases from J, the junction kept 8 bases outside the gene matches. In DNA, the CDR3 is TGTGCCACCCGGCTAGCGGGAGGCGGAGAGACCCAGTACTTC. It is translated as CATRLAGGGETQYF.

This clonotype was observed a few times. CDR3 amino acids: CASSGLAGGYEQYF. CDR3 nucleotide sequence: TGTGCCAGCTCCGGACTAGCGGGAGGCTACGAGCAGTACTTC. The genes are TRBV6-2 or TRBV6-3 and TRBJ2-7; 14 bases line up with TRBD2. Per the germline V gene, CDR1 is MNHEY and CDR2 is SVGEGT. CDR3 size: 14 residues. Trimming cost V 8 bases and J 3 bases; bases outside gene matches: 3.

This clonotype turned up a few times. This chain joins TRBV16 and TRBJ2-7; no clear D. Germline V gives CDR1 KGHSY, CDR2 FQNENV. V lost 4 bases to trimming and J lost 7 bases, with 8 bases between them. The CDR3 runs 11 residues. CDR3 residues: CASSPRLEQYF. CDR3 sequence (DNA): TGTGCCAGCAGCCCCCGGTTGGAGCAGTACTTC.

This clonotype was picked up a small number of times. The junction shows a germline mismatch at one end, possibly a read error. V usage is TRBV2 and J usage is TRBJ2-1, with D perhaps matching TRBD1 or TRBD2 (6 bases each). The CDR3 length is 12 residues. Germline loops: CDR1 SNHLY, CDR2 FYNNEI. CDR3: CASSEVGGPPLF. Written as DNA, the CDR3 is TGTGCCAGCAGTGAAGTAGGGGGGCCTCCCCTCTTC. The full variable domain, with the rest looked up from reference TRBV2 and TRBJ2-1, is EPEVTQTPSHQVTQMGQEVILRCVPISNHLYFYWYRQILGQKVEFLVSFYNNEISEKSEIFDDQFSVERPDGSNFTLKIRSTKLEDSAMYFCASSEVGGPPLFGPGTRLTVL.

This clonotype was seen more than once but under ten times. The V call is TRBV14, the J call TRBJ2-2; D is undetermined. V was cut by 3 bases and J by 1 base, with 9 bases left in between. CDR1 and CDR2 (germline): SGHDN, FVKESK. The CDR3 is 15 residues long. CDR3 sequence reads: CASSHRQRNTGELFF. CDR3 nucleotides: TGTGCCAGCAGCCACAGGCAGAGGAACACCGGGGAGCTGTTTTTT.

This clonotype came up a few times. This sequence joins TRBV7-2 and TRBJ2-7; a possible D gene is TRBD2 (6 bases). The germline CDR1 and CDR2 sequences are SGHTA and FQGNSA. V was clipped by 5 bases and J by 4 bases, with 15 bases between them. The CDR3 has 14 residues. This chain's CDR3 is CASSLDNGRYEQYF. Here the CDR3 DNA reads TGTGCCAGCAGCCTAGATAACGGGAGATACGAGCAGTACTTC.

This clonotype was observed a few times. The chain links TRBV19 to TRBJ2-1; tentatively, D is TRBD2 (6 bases). Germline loops: CDR1 LNHDA, CDR2 SQIVND (reference sequence). This CDR3 is 11 amino acids long. V lost 4 bases to trimming and J lost 11 bases, with 9 bases between them. The CDR3 DNA reads as TGTGCCAGTAGTAGGGGACTCCAGCAGTTCTTC. Translating it yields CASSRGLQQFF.

This clonotype was seen more than once but under ten times. The rearrangement joins TRBV12-3 or TRBV12-4 to TRBJ2-1; 8 bases line up with TRBD1. CDR3 length equals 16 residues. Unmatched junction bases numbered 9, after V lost 6 bases and J lost 2 bases. The CDR3 spells CASSLTSGQAYNEQFF. The CDR3 bases are TGTGCCAGCAGCCTCACCTCGGGACAGGCCTACAATGAGCAGTTCTTC.

The chain has TRBV5-4 and TRBJ2-3, with D possibly matching TRBD1 (5 bases). Trimming shortened V by 1 base and J by 2 bases, and 11 bases separated the two germline ends. The CDR3 spans 15 residues. Germline values: CDR1 SGHNT, CDR2 YYREEE (reference sequence). The CDR3 protein is CASSLKGDVTDTQYF. The CDR3 bases are TGTGCCAGCAGCTTGAAAGGGGATGTCACAGATACGCAGTATTTT.

The J gene is TRBJ1-5, the V gene TRBV20-1; 7 bases are a match to TRBD1. Germline V CDR1 and CDR2: DFQATT, SNEGSKA (reference sequence). The CDR3 spans 15 residues. Trimming removed 5 bases from V and 0 bases from J; junction bases left unmatched: 7. This CDR3 reads CSAWDSRYSNQPQHF. DNA of the CDR3: TGCAGTGCTTGGGACAGCCGTTATAGCAATCAGCCCCAGCATTTT.

Only a few counts were recorded for this clonotype. The gene calls are TRBV27 and TRBJ1-2, with D perhaps TRBD1 (6 bases). Deletions cut 6 bases from V and 4 bases from J, with 15 bases between. Germline assignment: CDR1 MNHEY and CDR2 SMNVEV (reference sequence). This CDR3 comprises 14 residues. The CDR3 protein is CASSPGAGGYGYTF. The DNA of the CDR3 is TGTGCCAGCAGCCCGGGGGCCGGGGGCTATGGCTACACCTTC.

This clonotype was observed a handful of times. V gene TRBV7-8 combines with J gene TRBJ1-1; TRBD1 agrees at 9 bases. The CDR3 sequence is 19 residues long. The junction had 16 bases not matched to a gene; V was cut back by 5 bases and J by 0 bases. Germline CDR1 reads SGHVS; CDR2 reads FQNEAQ. Here the CDR3 reads CASSPSFGGTGTLNTEAFF. The CDR3 DNA is TGTGCCAGCAGCCCCTCCTTCGGCGGGACAGGGACACTGAACACTGAAGCTTTCTTT.

The V and J genes are TRBV20-1 and TRBJ2-3; the match to TRBD2 covers 7 bases. The CDR3 extends over 15 amino acids. Germline assignment: CDR1 DFQATT and CDR2 SNEGSKA (reference sequence). Germline trimming cut 6 bases from V and 2 bases from J; bases unmatched to any gene: 11. The CDR3 loop reads CSAPTLAPFTDTQYF. The CDR3 DNA is TGCAGTGCCCCCACACTAGCGCCGTTCACAGATACGCAGTATTTT.

This chain links TRBV5-1 with TRBJ2-3; D is perhaps TRBD1 (5 bases). V lost 0 bases to trimming and J lost 6 bases, with 11 bases between them. The CDR3 contains 14 residues. Germline V CDR1 and CDR2: SGHRS, YFSETQ. The CDR3 loop reads CASSLEQAGDTQYF. For the CDR3, the DNA is TGCGCCAGCAGCTTGGAACAGGCAGGGGATACGCAGTATTTT.

This clonotype was seen a handful of times. This chain connects TRBV20-1 to TRBJ2-1; TRBD2 matches at 10 bases. The V gene end was trimmed by 5 bases and the J gene end by 9 bases; junction bases not matched to a gene: 10. This CDR3 region has 14 residues. Per the germline V gene, CDR1 is DFQATT and CDR2 is SNEGSKA (reference sequence). This chain's CDR3 is CSASSGSSPAEQFF. The CDR3 bases are TGCAGTGCTTCTAGCGGGAGTTCCCCGGCTGAGCAGTTCTTC.

This sequence joins TRBV29-1 and TRBJ2-1; 13 nucleotides line up with TRBD2. With V trimmed by 6 bases and J by 4 bases, 15 bases remained unmatched. Germline CDR1 is SQVTM and CDR2 is ANQGSEA. The CDR3 is made up of 18 amino acids. In nucleotides, the CDR3 is TGCAGCGTCCCTGGACAGTTACTAGCGGGAGGGCCGTACAATGAGCAGTTCTTC. Translation: CSVPGQLLAGGPYNEQFF.